This T cell receptor (beta chain) was sequenced during a study of glioma-infiltrating T cells. In its sample, this clonotype was seen many times. Using RNA template, CDR3s of TCR alpha and beta were amplified with iRepertoire arm-PCR. Tissue mRNA or PBMC total RNA, 100-400 ng, went into one-step reverse transcription and amplification. TCRdb processed the multiplex PCR reads anew with MiXCR; each CDR3 protein has one entry. The data show approximately 110,000 distinct CDR3 sequences, around 23% seen once. Trimming removed 6 bases from V and 5 bases from J; junction bases left unmatched: 4. CDR1 is MNHNS and CDR2 is SASEGT in the germline V gene. The CDR3 totals 15 residues.

Material: glioma tissue, nonneoplastic brain tissue, or PBMCs (not recorded which). The rearrangement links TRBV6-1 to TRBJ2-2; 12 nucleotides align to TRBD2. The TCR comes from a human donor with low-grade glioma or glioblastoma, undergoing nonglioma brain surgery, or in good health (not recorded which). The CDR3 protein is CASRAGTSGTGELFF. CDR3 DNA: TGTGCCAGCAGGGCCGGGACTAGCGGGACCGGGGAGCTGTTTTTT.